The next 9 T cell receptor beta chains were all read from a single sample in a study of technical replicates of blood from a handful of donors (dated by TCRdb to about 2017). The library was made by the immunoSEQ multiplex PCR assay. In its TCRdb copy, this immuneACCESS table keeps in-frame sequences only and misses some clones. Where compared with another copy, unresolved V genes explain less than half of these, and the others have no known cause. The sample table shows 65,000 to 80,000 clones, and about 96% are seen once. Of the sample, less than 0.35% is held by the ten largest clones. Input material: T cells isolated from PBMCs. The receptors come from a human donor in good health.

The V call is TRBV11-2, the J call TRBJ2-7; TRBD1 aligns across 7 bases. This CDR3 spans 14 amino acids. The J segment lost 5 bases and the V segment lost 3 bases, leaving 7 bases of the junction unmatched. Germline-derived CDR1 and CDR2 are SGHAT and FQNNGV. CDR3 loop: CASSFDRVGHEQYF. CDR3 nucleotide sequence: TGTGCCAGCAGCTTTGACAGGGTTGGCCACGAGCAGTACTTC.

The chain recombines TRBV5-6 with TRBJ1-4, with 10 bases matching TRBD1. CDR1 and CDR2 from the germline V gene are SGHDT and YYEEEE. CDR3 length: 14 residues. J was trimmed by 8 bases and V by 3 bases; bases with no gene match: 4. CDR3 sequence (DNA): TGTGCCAGCAGCTGGGACAGGGGTTTAGAAAAACTGTTTTTT. Residues: CASSWDRGLEKLFF. The variable domain in full, with the rest retrieved from reference TRBV5-6 and TRBJ1-4, is DAGVTQSPTHLIKTRGQQVTLRCSPKSGHDTVSWYQQALGQGPQFIFQYYEEEERQRGNFPDRFSGHQFPNYSSELNVNALLLGDSALYLCASSWDRGLEKLFFGSGTQLSVL.

The genes are TRBV7-2 and TRBJ2-1; tentatively, D is TRBD2 (5 bases). The germline V and J ends were trimmed by 1 base and 10 bases, with 8 bases remaining between them. The length of the CDR3 is 12 residues. Germline values: CDR1 SGHTA, CDR2 FQGNSA. In DNA form, the CDR3 reads TGTGCCAGCAGCTTAGTGGAGCGGGAGCAGTTCTTC. Protein product: CASSLVEREQFF.

V usage is TRBV13 and J usage is TRBJ1-2; 7 nucleotides match TRBD1. Germline assignment: CDR1 PRHDT and CDR2 FYEKMQ (reference sequence). The CDR3 loop spans 16 amino acids. V lost 5 bases and J lost 3; bases outside the gene matches: 12. The CDR3 loop is CASSVSRDREYYGYTF. CDR3 nucleotides: TGTGCCAGCAGCGTCAGCCGGGACAGAGAATACTATGGCTACACCTTC.

The chain links TRBV25-1 to TRBJ2-5, with 9 nucleotides matching TRBD2. The germline CDR1 and CDR2 sequences are MGHDK and SYGVNS. J gave up 0 bases and V 10 bases, and 3 bases lay outside the gene matches. The CDR3 has 13 residues. In DNA, the CDR3 is TGTGCCACCAGCGGGAGGAACCAAGAGACCCAGTACTTC. Its translation is CATSGRNQETQYF.

This chain joins TRBV5-6 and TRBJ2-7; TRBD2 might be the D (5 bases). The CDR3 is made up of 15 amino acids. The V and J ends lost 1 base and 2 bases respectively, with 13 bases between them. CDR1 and CDR2 from the germline V gene are SGHDT and YYEEEE. This chain's CDR3 is CASSLNPAAAYEQYF. In DNA, the CDR3 is TGTGCCAGCAGCTTGAATCCAGCGGCAGCCTACGAGCAGTACTTC.

This chain connects TRBV28 to TRBJ1-1; no clear D gene. The V gene's germline CDR1 is MDHEN and CDR2 SYDVKM. The CDR3 is 16 amino acids. The germline V and J ends were trimmed by 11 bases and 3 bases, with 25 bases remaining between them. The CDR3 spells CASRPGLSSSHTEAFF. For the CDR3, the DNA is TGTGCCTCCCGCCCGGGTCTTTCCAGCTCGCACACTGAAGCTTTCTTT.

The chain links TRBV7-9 to TRBJ2-5; 11 bases are a match to TRBD1. The trim removed 5 bases at V and 5 bases at J, leaving 7 bases unmatched. Germline-derived CDR1 and CDR2 are SEHNR and FQNEAQ (reference sequence). There are 15 residues in the CDR3. The CDR3 is CASSTGDRGSETQYF. The CDR3, as DNA: TGTGCCAGCAGCACAGGGGACAGGGGGTCCGAGACCCAGTACTTC.

The chain carries TRBV9 and TRBJ2-1, with TRBD1 matching 9 bases. The CDR3 loop spans 18 amino acids. J gave up 6 bases and V 6 bases, and 19 bases lay outside the gene matches. CDR1 and CDR2 (germline): SGDLS, YYNGEE. The CDR3 here is CASTDQRGNRGRPNEQFF. The DNA for the CDR3 is TGTGCCAGCACCGACCAGAGGGGAAACAGGGGGCGCCCCAATGAGCAGTTCTTC.